The next 4 T cell receptor beta chains were all read from a single sample in a study of CDR3 diversity in severe acne. TCRdb analysed the PCR reads with MiXCR anew, one entry per CDR3 protein. Counted here are over 85,000 distinct CDR3 sequences, approximately 47% occurring once; the ten biggest clones make up under 15%. The sequenced sample was blood. The receptors were sampled from a male donor with acne.

This clonotype was observed a single time. The CDR3, as DNA: TGTGCCAGCAGTTACTTGAATCTCCAAGAGACCCAGTACTTC. Residues: CASSYLNLQETQYF. The chain links TRBV6-5 to TRBJ2-5, with D uncertain. CDR1 and CDR2 from the germline V gene are MNHEY and SVGAGI. CDR3 size: 14 residues. Trimming removed 1 base from V and 1 base from J, with 7 bases in between.

The genes are TRBV7-8 and TRBJ2-6; 11 bases line up with TRBD1. CDR3 size: 18 residues. Germline CDR1 SGHVS, CDR2 FQNEAQ. Germline trimming cut 5 bases from V and 0 bases from J; bases unmatched to any gene: 6. CDR3 sequence (DNA): TGTGCCAGCAGCCCGGGGACAGGGGGTCGCTCTGGGGCCAACGTCCTGACTTTC. It specifies CASSPGTGGRSGANVLTF.

This clonotype was observed a few times. The chain carries TRBV28 and TRBJ1-2, with unresolved D. The ends were cut back, 2 bases at V and 1 base at J, with 5 bases in the middle. Per the germline V gene, CDR1 is MDHEN and CDR2 is SYDVKM. This CDR3 region has 13 residues. CDR3 residues: CASSLISNYGYTF. The CDR3 bases are TGTGCCAGCAGTTTAATCAGTAACTATGGCTACACCTTC.

This clonotype occurred many times. The J gene is TRBJ2-7, the V gene TRBV19; 8 nucleotides align to TRBD2. There are 17 residues in the CDR3. The germline CDR1 and CDR2 sequences are LNHDA and SQIVND (reference sequence). V gave up 9 bases and J gave up 1 base; unmatched junction bases: 17. DNA for the CDR3: TGTGCCAGCCAAGGGTGGGCGGGAGGCTCCGGATCCTACGAGCAGTACTTC. Residues: CASQGWAGGSGSYEQYF.